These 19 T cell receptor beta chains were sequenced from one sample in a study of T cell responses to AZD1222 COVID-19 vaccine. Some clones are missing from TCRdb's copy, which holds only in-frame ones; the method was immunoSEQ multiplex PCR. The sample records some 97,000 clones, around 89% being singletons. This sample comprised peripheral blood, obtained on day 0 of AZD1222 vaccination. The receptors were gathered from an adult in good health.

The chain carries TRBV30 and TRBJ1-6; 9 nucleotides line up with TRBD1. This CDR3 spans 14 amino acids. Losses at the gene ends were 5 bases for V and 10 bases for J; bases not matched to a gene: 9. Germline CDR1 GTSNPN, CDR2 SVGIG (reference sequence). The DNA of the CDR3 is TGTGCCTGGGAGAGGGGACAGGGTCGCTCACCCCTCCACTTT. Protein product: CAWERGQGRSPLHF. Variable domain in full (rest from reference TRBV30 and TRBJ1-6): SQTIHQWPATLVQPVGSPLSLECTVEGTSNPNLYWYRQAAGRGLQLLFYSVGIGQISSEVPQNLSASRPQDRQFILSSKKLLLSDSGFYLCAWERGQGRSPLHFGNGTRLTVT.

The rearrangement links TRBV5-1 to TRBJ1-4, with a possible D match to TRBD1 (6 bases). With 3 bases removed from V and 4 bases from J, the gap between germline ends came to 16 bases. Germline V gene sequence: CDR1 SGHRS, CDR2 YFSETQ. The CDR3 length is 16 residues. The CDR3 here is CASSSAPGAVNEKLFF. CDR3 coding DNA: TGCGCCAGCAGCTCCGCTCCGGGGGCCGTTAATGAAAAACTGTTTTTT.

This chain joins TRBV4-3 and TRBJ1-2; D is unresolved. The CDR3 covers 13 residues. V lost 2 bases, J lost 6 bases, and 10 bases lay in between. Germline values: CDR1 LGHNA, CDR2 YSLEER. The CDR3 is CASSQQLRDGYTF. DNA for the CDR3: TGCGCCAGCAGCCAACAACTTAGAGATGGCTACACCTTC.

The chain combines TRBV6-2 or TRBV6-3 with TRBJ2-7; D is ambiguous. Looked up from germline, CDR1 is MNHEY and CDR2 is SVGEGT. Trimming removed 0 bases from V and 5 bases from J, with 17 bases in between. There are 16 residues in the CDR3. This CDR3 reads CASSYSSALPDDEQYF. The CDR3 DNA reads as TGTGCCAGCAGTTACTCGTCAGCACTCCCCGACGACGAGCAGTACTTC.

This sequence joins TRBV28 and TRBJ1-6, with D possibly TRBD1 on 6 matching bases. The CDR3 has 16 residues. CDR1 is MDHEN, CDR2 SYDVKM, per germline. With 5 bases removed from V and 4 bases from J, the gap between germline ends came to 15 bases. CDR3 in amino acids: CASSRTGLSYNSPLHF. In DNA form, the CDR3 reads TGTGCCAGCAGTCGCACAGGGTTATCGTATAATTCACCCCTCCACTTT.

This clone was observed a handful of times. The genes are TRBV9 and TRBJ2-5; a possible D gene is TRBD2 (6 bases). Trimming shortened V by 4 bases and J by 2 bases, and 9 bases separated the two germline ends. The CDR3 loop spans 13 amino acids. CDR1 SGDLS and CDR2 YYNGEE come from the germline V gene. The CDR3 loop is CASSREQQETQYF. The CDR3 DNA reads TGTGCCAGCAGCCGGGAGCAGCAAGAGACCCAGTACTTC.

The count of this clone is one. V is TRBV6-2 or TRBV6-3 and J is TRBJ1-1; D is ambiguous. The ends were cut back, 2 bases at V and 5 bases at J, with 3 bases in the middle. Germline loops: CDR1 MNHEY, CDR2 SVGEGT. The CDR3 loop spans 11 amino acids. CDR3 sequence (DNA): TGTGCCAGCAGTTACGGGACTGAAGCTTTCTTT. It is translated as CASSYGTEAFF.

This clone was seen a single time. CDR3 amino acids: CASSFLQKVSGANVLTF. The CDR3, as DNA: TGTGCCAGCAGTTTCCTCCAGAAGGTTTCTGGGGCCAACGTCCTGACTTTC. V gene TRBV28 combines with J gene TRBJ2-6; the D is unclear. The germline V gene has CDR1 MDHEN and CDR2 SYDVKM. The CDR3 contains 17 residues. Trimming took 3 bases from V and 1 from J, leaving 13 bases between them.

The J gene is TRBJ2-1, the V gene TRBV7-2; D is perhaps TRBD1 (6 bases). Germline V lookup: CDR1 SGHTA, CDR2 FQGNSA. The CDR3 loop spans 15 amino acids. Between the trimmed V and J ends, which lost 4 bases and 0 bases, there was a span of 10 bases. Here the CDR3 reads CASSSGQFSYNEQFF. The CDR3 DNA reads TGTGCCAGCAGCTCCGGACAGTTCTCCTACAATGAGCAGTTCTTC.

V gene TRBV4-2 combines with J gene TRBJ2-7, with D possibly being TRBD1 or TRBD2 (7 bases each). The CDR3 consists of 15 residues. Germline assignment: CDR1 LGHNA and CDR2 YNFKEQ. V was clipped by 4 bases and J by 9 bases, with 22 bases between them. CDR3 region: CASSLTQGGLAWQYF. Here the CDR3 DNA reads TGTGCCAGCAGCCTAACCCAGGGGGGGTTAGCTTGGCAGTACTTC.

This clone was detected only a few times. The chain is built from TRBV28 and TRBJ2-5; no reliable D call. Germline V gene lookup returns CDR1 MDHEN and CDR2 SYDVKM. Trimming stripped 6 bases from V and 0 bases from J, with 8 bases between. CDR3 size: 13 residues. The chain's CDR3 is CASRKRDQETQYF. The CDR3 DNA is TGTGCCAGCAGAAAAAGGGACCAAGAGACCCAGTACTTC.

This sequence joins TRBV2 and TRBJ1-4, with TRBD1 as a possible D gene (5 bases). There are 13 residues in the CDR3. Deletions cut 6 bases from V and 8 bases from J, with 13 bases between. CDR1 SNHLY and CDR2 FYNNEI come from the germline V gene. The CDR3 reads CASRKTDREKLFF. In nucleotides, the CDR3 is TGTGCCAGCAGGAAGACAGATAGGGAAAAACTGTTTTTT. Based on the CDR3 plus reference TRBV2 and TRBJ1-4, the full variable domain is EPEVTQTPSHQVTQMGQEVILRCVPISNHLYFYWYRQILGQKVEFLVSFYNNEISEKSEIFDDQFSVERPDGSNFTLKIRSTKLEDSAMYFCASRKTDREKLFFGSGTQLSVL.

CDR3 sequence (DNA): TGCGCCAGCAGCCAAGACCTCCGGGACAATGAACTAGCCAAAAACATTCAGTACTTC. The encoded protein is CASSQDLRDNELAKNIQYF. The genes are TRBV4-3 and TRBJ2-4, with D perhaps matching TRBD1 (6 bases). Germline CDR1 is LGHNA and CDR2 is YSLEER. The V gene lost 0 bases and the J gene lost 0 bases, with 18 bases spanning the gap. There are 19 residues in the CDR3.

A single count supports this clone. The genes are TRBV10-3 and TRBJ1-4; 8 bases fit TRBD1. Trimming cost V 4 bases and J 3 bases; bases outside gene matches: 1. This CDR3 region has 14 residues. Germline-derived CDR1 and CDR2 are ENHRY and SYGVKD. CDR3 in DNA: TGTGCCATCAGTGGGACAGGGTCTAATGAAAAACTGTTTTTT. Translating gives CAISGTGSNEKLFF.

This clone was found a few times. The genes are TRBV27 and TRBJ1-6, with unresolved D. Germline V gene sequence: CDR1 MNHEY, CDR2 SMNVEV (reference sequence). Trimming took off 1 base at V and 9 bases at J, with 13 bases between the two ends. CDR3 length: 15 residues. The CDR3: CASSLLGGSGSPLHF. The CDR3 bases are TGTGCCAGCAGTTTATTAGGCGGCTCGGGTTCACCCCTCCACTTT.

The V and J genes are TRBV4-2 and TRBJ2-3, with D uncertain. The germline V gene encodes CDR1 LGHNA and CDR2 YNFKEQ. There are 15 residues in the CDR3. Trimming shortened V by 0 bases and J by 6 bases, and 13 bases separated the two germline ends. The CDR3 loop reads CASSQDDRSGDTQYF. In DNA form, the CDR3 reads TGTGCCAGCAGCCAAGATGATCGTAGTGGGGATACGCAGTATTTT.

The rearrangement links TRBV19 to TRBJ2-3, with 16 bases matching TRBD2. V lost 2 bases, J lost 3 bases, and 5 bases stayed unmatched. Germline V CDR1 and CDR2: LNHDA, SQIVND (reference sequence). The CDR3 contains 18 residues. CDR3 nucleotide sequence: TGTGCCAGTAGTATAAGGGGACTAGCGGGAGGGTTAACAGATACGCAGTATTTT. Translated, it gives CASSIRGLAGGLTDTQYF.

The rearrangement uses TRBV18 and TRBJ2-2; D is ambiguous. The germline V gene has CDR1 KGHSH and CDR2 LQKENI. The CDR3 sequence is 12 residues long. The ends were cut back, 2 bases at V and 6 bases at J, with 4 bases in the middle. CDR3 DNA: TGTGCCAGCTCACCAATAGCCGGGGAGCTGTTTTTT. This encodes CASSPIAGELFF.

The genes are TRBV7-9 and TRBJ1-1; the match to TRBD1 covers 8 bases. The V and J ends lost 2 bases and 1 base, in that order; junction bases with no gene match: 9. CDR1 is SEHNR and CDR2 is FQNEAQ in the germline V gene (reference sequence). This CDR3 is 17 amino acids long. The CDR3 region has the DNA TGTGCCAGCAGCTTACGTGGGACAGGCGGATCGAACACTGAAGCTTTCTTT. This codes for CASSLRGTGGSNTEAFF.